The clone carrying this T cell receptor beta chain was detected only a few times. Its antigen is not known. A library made for alpha chains picked up this beta chain off target, so its size means little. The data belong to a study of spatial heterogeneity in lung cancer. Study information: Among detected sequences, beta-chain ones consistently exceeded alpha-chain ones in number. Whole-study findings and limits: One measure, the expanded intratumoral alpha and beta TCR count, tracked tumor mutation counts. Tumor T cell coverage was estimated at around 7% for alpha and about 14% for beta chains.

The CDR3 is 13 amino acids. CDR1 is SGHTA and CDR2 is FQGNSA in the germline V gene. V was pared by 5 bases and J by 8 bases, with 13 bases between. Every TCR cDNA molecule bore a unique molecular identifier. TCRdb recomputed calls from the 5' RACE reads with MiXCR, one row per CDR3 protein. Here the sample spans about 2,500 distinct CDR3 sequences, about 5.5% being singletons. The time point here: sample taken at primary tumor resection. The input material, whole RNA from tumor, nontumor lung or frozen PBMC, was sequenced unsorted. Sequenced here: lung tumor tissue, sampled at surgery. The sequence was collected from a male donor with early-stage non-small cell lung cancer. The V call is TRBV7-2, the J call TRBJ2-1; possible D gene TRBD1, 5 bases. CDR3 sequence: CASSPGHLDEQFF. The CDR3, as DNA: TGTGCCAGCAGCCCAGGACACCTCGATGAGCAGTTCTTC.